This entry lists 6 T cell receptor beta chains sequenced from one sample in a study of Graves' ophthalmopathy and Graves' hyperthyroidism. RNA transcripts were the source from which TCR beta CDR3 regions were amplified. The workflow started with a first-round RT-PCR run with HTBI primers and then moved on to a second-round multiplex PCR. TCRdb independently ran MiXCR on the multiplex PCR reads; one entry per CDR3 protein. The top ten clones hold around 3% of a sample with over 650,000 distinct CDR3 sequences, 35% to 45% of them seen once. The sample was peripheral blood. These TCRs come from an adult man with Graves' ophthalmopathy.

The chain joins TRBV10-3 to TRBJ1-4; D is unclear. The CDR3 has 14 amino acids. CDR1 and CDR2 (germline): ENHRY, SYGVKD. V was clipped by 3 bases and J by 12 bases, with 17 bases between them. The DNA of the CDR3 is TGTGCCATCAGTGAAGGGTTGTCCAATCCCCAACTGTTTTTT. It codes for CAISEGLSNPQLFF.

Ten or more counts support this clonotype. This chain uses TRBV4-1 with TRBJ1-2; D is perhaps TRBD1 (5 bases). Germline-derived CDR1 and CDR2 are MGHRA and YSYEKL. There are 16 residues in the CDR3. V lost 1 base, J lost 4 bases, and 16 bases lay in between. CDR3 in amino acids: CASSQATLGEFYGYTF. The CDR3 bases are TGCGCCAGCAGCCAAGCAACCCTAGGGGAGTTCTATGGCTACACCTTC.

The V call is TRBV29-1, the J call TRBJ2-7, with no clear D. Per germline, CDR1 SQVTM and CDR2 ANQGSEA. The CDR3 runs to 12 residues. Trimming left V 1 base short and J 2 bases short, with 6 bases between. CDR3 coding DNA: TGCAGCGTTGAAGTCGGTACCTACGAGCAGTACTTC. Its protein is CSVEVGTYEQYF.

Details on this clonotype: Mismatch with germline at one junction end may stem from a read error. The chain is built from TRBV10-3 and TRBJ2-7; 9 bases line up with TRBD2. The CDR3 extends over 15 amino acids. Germline values: CDR1 ENHRY, CDR2 SYGVKD. CDR3 sequence reads: CASSYSKAGGSEQYF. The CDR3 nucleotides are TGTGCCAGCAGTTACTCGAAAGCGGGAGGTTCCGAGCAGTACTTC.

This clonotype was recorded at least ten times. The genes are TRBV19 and TRBJ1-1; no firm D call. The germline gives CDR1 LNHDA, CDR2 SQIVND (reference sequence). Trimming cost V 7 bases and J 1 base, with 10 bases left between them. This CDR3 is 13 amino acids long. The CDR3 here is CASTAPENTEAFF. CDR3 bases: TGTGCCAGTACCGCACCTGAGAACACTGAAGCTTTCTTT.

In its sample, this clonotype was seen many times. The chain uses TRBV29-1 and TRBJ2-5; the match to TRBD1 covers 7 bases. The V and J ends lost 3 bases and 2 bases, in that order; junction bases with no gene match: 0. The CDR3 totals 12 residues. Looked up from germline, CDR1 is SQVTM and CDR2 is ANQGSEA. The CDR3 DNA reads as TGCAGCGTTGAGGACAGGCAAGAGACCCAGTACTTC. Encoded protein: CSVEDRQETQYF.